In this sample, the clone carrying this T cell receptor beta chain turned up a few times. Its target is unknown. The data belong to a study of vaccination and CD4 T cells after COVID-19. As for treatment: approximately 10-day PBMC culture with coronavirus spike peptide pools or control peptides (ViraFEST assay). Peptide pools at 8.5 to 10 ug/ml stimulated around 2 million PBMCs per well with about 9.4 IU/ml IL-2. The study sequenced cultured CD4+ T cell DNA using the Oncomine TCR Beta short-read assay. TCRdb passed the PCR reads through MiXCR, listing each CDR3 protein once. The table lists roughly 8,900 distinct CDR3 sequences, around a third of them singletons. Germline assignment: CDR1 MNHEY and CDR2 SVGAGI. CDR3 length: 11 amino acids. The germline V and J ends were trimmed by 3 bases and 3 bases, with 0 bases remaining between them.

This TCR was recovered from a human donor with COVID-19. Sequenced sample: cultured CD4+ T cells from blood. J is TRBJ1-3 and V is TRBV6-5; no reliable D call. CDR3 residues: CASSYGNTIYF. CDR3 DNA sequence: TGTGCCAGCAGTTATGGAAACACCATATATTTT.